The clone carrying this TCR beta chain was recorded at least ten times. The antigen is unknown. The data derive from a study of Graves' ophthalmopathy and Graves' hyperthyroidism. Study results and limitations: Built on 13 signatures, a model told ophthalmopathy apart from stable hyperthyroidism with 85% to 90% sensitivity and approximately 81% specificity.

RNA transcripts were the template, and TCR beta CDR3 regions were amplified from them. Scientists carried out first-round RT-PCR using HTBI primers and then a second-round multiplex PCR. MiXCR, run by TCRdb on the multiplex PCR reads, gives a single entry per CDR3 protein. The top ten clones hold roughly 9% of a sample with 150,000 to 200,000 distinct CDR3 sequences, just under 40% of them seen once. The CDR3 has 15 amino acids. With 5 bases removed from V and 3 bases from J, the gap between germline ends came to 13 bases. CDR1 MNHEY and CDR2 SMNVEV come from the germline V gene (reference sequence). Diagnostic conclusions were grounded in clinical symptoms, serum thyroxine, TRAb, thyroid ultrasound and orbital computed tomography.

The chain uses TRBV27 and TRBJ2-2, with D tentatively TRBD2 (6 bases). Sequenced: peripheral blood. This clonotype was sampled from a man aged 25-45 years with Graves' ophthalmopathy. CDR3 sequence (DNA): TGTGCCAGCAGTCCGACTAGTTTCGACACCGGGGAGCTGTTTTTT. Translation gives CASSPTSFDTGELFF.